What follows are 15 T cell receptor beta chains derived from one specimen sequenced in a study of blood T cell repertoires in COVID-19. Libraries were prepared by immunoSEQ multiplex PCR; TCRdb keeps only in-frame clonotypes and omits some of them. In the table there are about 54,000 clones, 80% to 90% of which are singletons. Sequenced: peripheral blood. The receptor source for this set is a man aged 45 to 65 with active COVID-19.

The rearrangement uses TRBV7-2 and TRBJ2-2, with D perhaps matching TRBD2 (5 bases). V dropped 4 bases and J dropped 4 bases, with 16 bases sitting between them. Per the germline V gene, CDR1 is SGHTA and CDR2 is FQGNSA. This CDR3 region has 16 residues. The CDR3 here is CASSSRVSAGTGELFF. Written as DNA, the CDR3 is TGTGCCAGCAGCTCCCGAGTGAGTGCGGGCACCGGGGAGCTGTTTTTT.

This clone has a single count. The chain combines TRBV29-1 with TRBJ1-2; 7 bases are shared with TRBD1. J lost 10 bases, V lost 4 bases, and 6 bases had no gene match. CDR3 length: 11 amino acids. Per the germline V gene, CDR1 is SQVTM and CDR2 is ANQGSEA. The CDR3 DNA sequence: TGCAGCGTTGCCCAGGGGGGAGACTACACCTTC. Residues: CSVAQGGDYTF.

The chain joins TRBV5-1 to TRBJ2-6, with D unclear. The CDR3 is 15 residues long. Germline assignment: CDR1 SGHRS and CDR2 YFSETQ. Trimming shortened V by 0 bases and J by 0 bases, and 4 bases separated the two germline ends. CDR3 sequence reads: CASSLDSSGANVLTF. The CDR3 DNA reads as TGCGCCAGCAGCTTGGACAGCTCTGGGGCCAACGTCCTGACTTTC.

This rearrangement joins TRBV7-9 to TRBJ2-7, with 7 bases identical to TRBD1. This CDR3 has 12 residues. Looked up from germline, CDR1 is SEHNR and CDR2 is FQNEAQ (reference sequence). Losses at the gene ends were 5 bases for V and 6 bases for J; bases not matched to a gene: 4. The CDR3 loop is CASSPTGVEQYF. The CDR3, as DNA: TGTGCCAGCAGCCCTACAGGGGTCGAGCAGTACTTC.

The chain carries TRBV27 and TRBJ2-5, with TRBD2 matching 8 bases. Germline CDR1 is MNHEY and CDR2 is SMNVEV (reference sequence). The CDR3 spans 14 residues. V lost 5 bases, J lost 7 bases, and 9 bases stayed unmatched. CDR3 in amino acids: CASSPGRGTVTQYF. CDR3 sequence (DNA): TGTGCCAGCAGTCCCGGGAGGGGGACGGTGACCCAGTACTTC.

The V call is TRBV6-2 or TRBV6-3, the J call TRBJ1-1, with D possibly matching TRBD1 (6 bases). Trimming pared 2 bases from V and 1 base from J, leaving 8 bases between. The CDR3 sequence is 14 residues long. Per the germline V gene, CDR1 is MNHEY and CDR2 is SVGEGT. The DNA of the CDR3 is TGTGCCAGCAGTTACGGGGGCAGGAACACTGAAGCTTTCTTT. Its protein is CASSYGGRNTEAFF.

V is TRBV30 and J is TRBJ1-2; D might be TRBD1 (5 bases). This CDR3 spans 16 amino acids. V gave up 2 bases and J gave up 5 bases, with 21 bases separating them. Looked up from germline, CDR1 is GTSNPN and CDR2 is SVGIG (reference sequence). The CDR3 region is CAWSIMGQTSRYGYTF. The CDR3 nucleotides are TGTGCCTGGAGTATAATGGGGCAGACTTCTCGGTATGGCTACACCTTC.

The chain carries TRBV7-9 and TRBJ1-2, with D possibly being TRBD1 (6 bases). Between the trimmed V and J ends, which lost 4 bases and 7 bases, there was a span of 22 bases. The CDR3 is 16 amino acids. Germline V gene lookup returns CDR1 SEHNR and CDR2 FQNEAQ (reference sequence). Here the CDR3 reads CASSSPKTGVSLGYTF. The DNA of the CDR3 is TGTGCCAGCAGCTCGCCGAAGACAGGAGTTTCGCTTGGCTACACCTTC.

V and J are TRBV29-1 and TRBJ2-5; 9 bases are shared with TRBD1. The CDR3 is made up of 17 amino acids. From germline, CDR1 is SQVTM and CDR2 ANQGSEA. Unmatched junction bases numbered 15, after V lost 2 bases and J lost 5 bases. As DNA, the CDR3 is TGCAGCGTTGAAAGGGTCCGGGACAGGGAGGGGGGTGAGACCCAGTACTTC. This gives the protein CSVERVRDREGGETQYF.

The genes are TRBV19 and TRBJ1-4; D perhaps matches TRBD1 (6 bases). The CDR3 runs 14 residues. The germline gives CDR1 LNHDA, CDR2 SQIVND (reference sequence). V gave up 3 bases and J gave up 8 bases, with 13 bases separating them. CDR3 loop: CASSINLQGEKLFF. CDR3 DNA: TGTGCCAGTAGTATCAACCTCCAGGGGGAAAAACTGTTTTTT.

This clone came up once. The chain carries TRBV10-3 and TRBJ1-2; TRBD1 aligns across 7 bases. This CDR3 comprises 14 residues. Per the germline V gene, CDR1 is ENHRY and CDR2 is SYGVKD. V lost 6 bases to trimming and J lost 4 bases; unmatched junction nucleotides: 8. Here the CDR3 reads CAIRGRTGSYGYTF. In nucleotides, the CDR3 is TGTGCCATCAGGGGACGGACAGGCAGCTATGGCTACACCTTC.

This clone was seen only a few times. The chain couples TRBV28 to TRBJ2-7; 10 positions agree with TRBD2. The ends lost 1 base at V and 4 bases at J; junction bases unmatched: 10. Per germline, CDR1 MDHEN and CDR2 SYDVKM. This CDR3 is built from 17 residues. DNA for the CDR3: TGTGCCAGCAGTTTATATCAACTAGCGGGAATCAATTACGAGCAGTACTTC. This codes for CASSLYQLAGINYEQYF.

The chain employs TRBV7-9 and TRBJ2-1; unclear D gene. Germline V gene sequence: CDR1 SEHNR, CDR2 FQNEAQ (reference sequence). CDR3 size: 13 residues. Trimming removed 3 bases from V and 3 bases from J, with 6 bases in between. DNA of the CDR3: TGTGCCAGCAGCTTGGGCAGCTACAATGAGCAGTTCTTC. Translated, it gives CASSLGSYNEQFF. The variable domain in full, with the rest retrieved from reference TRBV7-9 and TRBJ2-1, is DTGVSQNPRHKITKRGQNVTFRCDPISEHNRLYWYRQTLGQGPEFLTYFQNEAQLEKSRLLSDRFSAERPKGSFSTLEIQRTEQGDSAMYLCASSLGSYNEQFFGPGTRLTVL.

This chain connects TRBV6-5 to TRBJ2-7; TRBD1 might be the D (5 bases). This CDR3 contains 15 residues. Trimming removed 0 bases at V and 7 bases at J, with 16 bases between. The V gene's germline CDR1 is MNHEY and CDR2 SVGAGI. CDR3 region: CASSYSGSGNKEQYF. Written as DNA, the CDR3 is TGTGCCAGCAGTTACTCGGGGTCAGGGAATAAGGAGCAGTACTTC.

This chain links TRBV11-2 with TRBJ2-1; D might be TRBD2 (6 bases). The CDR3 runs to 14 residues. CDR1 and CDR2 from the germline V gene are SGHAT and FQNNGV. The V gene lost 3 bases and the J gene lost 4 bases, with 10 bases spanning the gap. CDR3 nucleotides: TGTGCCAGCAGCTTTCCGGCGGGGTACAATGAGCAGTTCTTC. It translates to CASSFPAGYNEQFF.